These T cell receptor beta chains were read from a single sample in a study of T cell responses to AZD1222 COVID-19 vaccine. The assay was immunoSEQ multiplex PCR, and TCRdb's table has in-frame clones only and misses some. Altogether 160,000 or so clones are present, about nine tenths being singletons, with the ten largest covering around 1.8%. Sequenced here: peripheral blood, sampled on day 0 of AZD1222 vaccination. The receptors here all came from an adult in good health. CDR3s include the opening cysteine and the closing phenylalanine or tryptophan. Each record gives: V gene, CDR3 protein.

TRBV12-3/TRBV12-4 CASSSGDPYGYTF
TRBV5-1 CASSLSPNTGELFF
TRBV7-3 CASSAAGGSGELFF
TRBV20-1 CSASERHNTEAFF
TRBV7-8 CASSLFDSNNEQFF
TRBV5-4 CASSFGVGSYEQYF
TRBV6-5 CASNMWREGSYEQYF
TRBV5-6 CASTPLMGTSRTDTQYF
TRBV7-9 CASSLRDRYSPLHF
TRBV11-2 CASSYKQGGYGYTF
TRBV7-2 CASSLILGAEAFF